This entry concerns a single TCR beta chain. The antigen is not known. The sample is drawn from a study of CD8 T cells in Susac syndrome. Study-level findings and limits: In Susac syndrome, CD4+ T cell repertoires lacked any clonal expansion.

After extraction with the RNeasy kit, 0.5 to 1 ug of the RNA was reverse transcribed using random hexamers. TCRdb called the immunoSEQ multiplex PCR reads again in MiXCR, with one record for every CDR3 protein. The sample consists of approximately 190,000 distinct CDR3 sequences, about 91% of them appearing once. Germline values: CDR1 DFQATT, CDR2 SNEGSKA (reference sequence). Trimming removed 4 bases at V and 6 bases at J, with 13 bases between. The CDR3 sequence is 13 residues long. V and J are TRBV20-1 and TRBJ2-1, with D unresolved. Sequencing was carried out using CD4+ T cells from PBMCs. This sequence was found in a human donor with Susac syndrome. CDR3: CSAIRHKANEQFF. The CDR3 DNA reads as TGCAGTGCTATTCGCCATAAAGCCAATGAGCAGTTCTTC.